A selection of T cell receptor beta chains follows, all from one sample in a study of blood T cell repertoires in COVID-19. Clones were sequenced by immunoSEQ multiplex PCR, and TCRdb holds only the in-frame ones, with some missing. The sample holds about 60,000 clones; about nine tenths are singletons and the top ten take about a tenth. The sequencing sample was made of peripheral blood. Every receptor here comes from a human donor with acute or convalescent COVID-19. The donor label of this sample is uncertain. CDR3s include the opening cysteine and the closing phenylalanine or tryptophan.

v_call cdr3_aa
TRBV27 CASSLSALNIQYF
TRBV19 CASTSDRASGDNEQFF
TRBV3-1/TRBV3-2 CASSQDIRLAGGRGYEQYF
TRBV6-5 CASRAQGDNGYTF
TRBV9 CASSVASLAGSEQFF
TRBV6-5 CASTGMVDRNTEAFF
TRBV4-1 CASSQLPERGDEKLFF
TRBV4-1 CASSSGLAGTGELFF
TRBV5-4 CASSSGAWVNTEAFF
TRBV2 CASSADRPGETQYF
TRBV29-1 CSVARGLYEQYF
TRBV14 CASSHPRMGLGDNEQFF
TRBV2 CATRLAGFAYEQYF
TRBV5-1 CASSPEGLGYEQYF
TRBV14 CASSLLTSGYTDTQYF
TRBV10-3 CAISVRTDSYEQYF
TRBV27 CASGLQGAGNTIYF
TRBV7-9 CASSFSTGGTEAFF
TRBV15 CATRRTGVARDYGYTF
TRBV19 CASSAGQGGYGYTF
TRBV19 CASTSIGEVSTEAFF
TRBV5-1 CASSLLQGMGQTQYF
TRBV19 CASHRSAGGSNTGELFF
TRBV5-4 CASSLRLAGVYDTQYF
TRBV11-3 CASSPTNQETQYF
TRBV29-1 CSVYLGNEDIQYF
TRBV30 CAWKRTRQGSGNTIYF
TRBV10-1 CASSPNLGNTEAFF
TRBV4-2 CASSGAGGRNEQFF
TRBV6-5 CASGDRDNSPLHF
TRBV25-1 CASRADPGQGTEKLFF
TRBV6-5 CASSSTRLMEKLFF
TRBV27 CASTGGTQYF
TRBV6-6 CASSSMNTGELFF
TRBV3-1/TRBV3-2 CASSLGGAASGRSDTQYF